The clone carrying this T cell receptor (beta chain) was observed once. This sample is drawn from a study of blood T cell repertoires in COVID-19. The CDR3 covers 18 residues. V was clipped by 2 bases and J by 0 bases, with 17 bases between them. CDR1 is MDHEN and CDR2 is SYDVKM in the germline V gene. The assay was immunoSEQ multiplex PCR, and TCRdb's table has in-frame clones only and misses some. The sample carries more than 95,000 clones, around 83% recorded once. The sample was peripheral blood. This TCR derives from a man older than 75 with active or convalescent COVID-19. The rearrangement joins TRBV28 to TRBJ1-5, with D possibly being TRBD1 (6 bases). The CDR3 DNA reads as TGTGCCAGCAGTTTAGGGAGGGGGGGGAGTATTAGCAATCAGCCCCAGCATTTT. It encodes CASSLGRGGSISNQPQHF.